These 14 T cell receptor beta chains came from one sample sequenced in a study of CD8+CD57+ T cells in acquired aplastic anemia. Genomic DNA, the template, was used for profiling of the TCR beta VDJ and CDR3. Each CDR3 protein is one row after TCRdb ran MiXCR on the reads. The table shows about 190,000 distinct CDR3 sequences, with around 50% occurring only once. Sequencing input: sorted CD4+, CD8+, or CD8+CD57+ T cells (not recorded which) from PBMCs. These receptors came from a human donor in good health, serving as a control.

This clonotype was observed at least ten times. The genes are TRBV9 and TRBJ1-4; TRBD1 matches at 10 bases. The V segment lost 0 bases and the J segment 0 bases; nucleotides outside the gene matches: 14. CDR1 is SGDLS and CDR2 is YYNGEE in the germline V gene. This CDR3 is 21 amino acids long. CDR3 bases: TGTGCCAGCAGCGTAGGGCCCTTAACGGGACAGGGGAACGCAACTAATGAAAAACTGTTTTTT. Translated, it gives CASSVGPLTGQGNATNEKLFF. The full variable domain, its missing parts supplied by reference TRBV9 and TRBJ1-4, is DSGVTQTPKHLITATGQRVTLRCSPRSGDLSVYWYQQSLDQGLQFLIQYYNGEERAKGNILERFSAQQFPDLHSELNLSSLELGDSALYFCASSVGPLTGQGNATNEKLFFGSGTQLSVL.

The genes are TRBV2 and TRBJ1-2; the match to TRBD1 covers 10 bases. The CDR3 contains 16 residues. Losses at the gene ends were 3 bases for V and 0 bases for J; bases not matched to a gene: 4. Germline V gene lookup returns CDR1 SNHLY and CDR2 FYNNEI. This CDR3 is CASSDGTGVPNYGYTF. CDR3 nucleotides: TGTGCCAGCAGTGACGGGACAGGGGTTCCTAACTATGGCTACACCTTC.

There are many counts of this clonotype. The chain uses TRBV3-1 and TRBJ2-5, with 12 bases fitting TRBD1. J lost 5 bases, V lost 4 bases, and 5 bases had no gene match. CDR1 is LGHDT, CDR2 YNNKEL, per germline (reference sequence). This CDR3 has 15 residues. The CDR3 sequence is CASSLGQGAGETQYF. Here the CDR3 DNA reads TGTGCCAGCAGCCTGGGACAGGGGGCGGGTGAGACCCAGTACTTC.

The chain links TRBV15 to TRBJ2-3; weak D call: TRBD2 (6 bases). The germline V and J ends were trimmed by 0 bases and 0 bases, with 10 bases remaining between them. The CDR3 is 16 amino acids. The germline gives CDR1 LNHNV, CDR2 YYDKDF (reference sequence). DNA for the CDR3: TGTGCCACCAGCAGAGAAGGGACTCGGAGCACAGATACGCAGTATTTT. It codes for CATSREGTRSTDTQYF.

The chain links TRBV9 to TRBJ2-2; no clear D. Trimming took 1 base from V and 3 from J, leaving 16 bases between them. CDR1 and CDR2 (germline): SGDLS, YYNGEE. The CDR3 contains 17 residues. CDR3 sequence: CASSVFGGPLYTGELFF. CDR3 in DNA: TGTGCCAGCAGCGTATTTGGTGGACCCCTTTACACCGGGGAGCTGTTTTTT. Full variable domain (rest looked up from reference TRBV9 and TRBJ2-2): DSGVTQTPKHLITATGQRVTLRCSPRSGDLSVYWYQQSLDQGLQFLIQYYNGEERAKGNILERFSAQQFPDLHSELNLSSLELGDSALYFCASSVFGGPLYTGELFFGEGSRLTVL.

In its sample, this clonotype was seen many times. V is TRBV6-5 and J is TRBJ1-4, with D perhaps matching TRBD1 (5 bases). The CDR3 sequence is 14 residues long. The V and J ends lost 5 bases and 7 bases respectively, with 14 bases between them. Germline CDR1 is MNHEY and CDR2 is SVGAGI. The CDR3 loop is CASSRDLEGEKLFF. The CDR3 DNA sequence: TGTGCCAGCAGTCGGGACTTAGAAGGTGAAAAACTGTTTTTT.

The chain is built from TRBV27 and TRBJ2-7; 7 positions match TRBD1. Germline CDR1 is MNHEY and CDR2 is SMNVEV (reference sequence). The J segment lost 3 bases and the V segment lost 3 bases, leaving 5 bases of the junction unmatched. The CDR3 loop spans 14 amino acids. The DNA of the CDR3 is TGTGCCAGCAGTTTCCGGGACAGAGACTACGAGCAGTACTTC. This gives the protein CASSFRDRDYEQYF.

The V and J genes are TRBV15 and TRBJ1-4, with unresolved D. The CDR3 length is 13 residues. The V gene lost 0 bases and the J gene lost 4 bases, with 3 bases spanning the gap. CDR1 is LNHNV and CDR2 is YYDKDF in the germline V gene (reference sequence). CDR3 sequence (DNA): TGTGCCACCAGCAGAGACATTAATGAAAAACTGTTTTTT. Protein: CATSRDINEKLFF.

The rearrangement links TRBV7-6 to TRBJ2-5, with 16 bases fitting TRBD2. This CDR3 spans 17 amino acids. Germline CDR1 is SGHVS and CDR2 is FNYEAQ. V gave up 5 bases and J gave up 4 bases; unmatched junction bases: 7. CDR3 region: CASSRGLAGGLGETQYF. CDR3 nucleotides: TGTGCCAGCAGCAGGGGACTAGCGGGGGGGCTAGGAGAGACCCAGTACTTC.

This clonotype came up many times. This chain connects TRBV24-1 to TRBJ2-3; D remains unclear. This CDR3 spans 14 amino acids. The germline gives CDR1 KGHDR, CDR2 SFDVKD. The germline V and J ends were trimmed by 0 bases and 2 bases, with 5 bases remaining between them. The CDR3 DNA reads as TGTGCCACCAGTGATTTGCAGGACACAGATACGCAGTATTTT. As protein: CATSDLQDTDTQYF.

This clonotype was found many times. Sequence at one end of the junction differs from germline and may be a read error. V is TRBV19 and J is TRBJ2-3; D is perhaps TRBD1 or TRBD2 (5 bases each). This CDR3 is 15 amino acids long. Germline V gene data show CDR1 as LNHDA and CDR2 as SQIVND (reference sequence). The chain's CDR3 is CASSITRASTYTQYF. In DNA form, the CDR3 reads TGTGCCAGTAGTATTACCAGGGCTAGCACATATACGCAGTATTTT.

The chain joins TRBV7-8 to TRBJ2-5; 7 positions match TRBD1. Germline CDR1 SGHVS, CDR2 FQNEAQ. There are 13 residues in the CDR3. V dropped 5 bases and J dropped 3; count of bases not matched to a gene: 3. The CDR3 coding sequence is TGTGCCAGCAGCGCAGACAGGGAAGAGACCCAGTACTTC. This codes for CASSADREETQYF.

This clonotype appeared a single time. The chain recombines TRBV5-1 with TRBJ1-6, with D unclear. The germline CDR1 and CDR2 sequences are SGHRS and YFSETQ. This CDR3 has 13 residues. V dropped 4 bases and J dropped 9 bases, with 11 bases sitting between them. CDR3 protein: CASSVRETSPLHF. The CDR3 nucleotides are TGCGCCAGCAGCGTACGGGAAACTTCACCCCTCCACTTT.

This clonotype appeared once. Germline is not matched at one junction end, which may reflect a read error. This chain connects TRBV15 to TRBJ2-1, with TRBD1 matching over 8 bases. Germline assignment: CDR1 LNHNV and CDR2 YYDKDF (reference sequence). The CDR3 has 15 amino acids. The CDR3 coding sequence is TGTGCCACCGGCAGAAAGACAGGGGAGTACAATGAGCAGTTCTTC. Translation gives CATGRKTGEYNEQFF.